Shown below are 16 T cell receptor beta chains from a single sample sequenced in a study of CD8 T cells in ankylosing spondylitis. Whole-study results and caveats: Apparently characteristic of ankylosing spondylitis blood was a TCR beta motif (under ten highly homologous variants).

Antigen specificity for these receptors is unknown. TCRdb redid the calling of the 5' RACE reads with MiXCR, one entry per CDR3 protein. This sample has fewer than 650,000 distinct CDR3 sequences, with 10% to 15% found just once. The specimen sequenced was blood, either unsorted or a sorted T cell fraction (not recorded which). All receptors derive from a male donor with ankylosing spondylitis.

The V gene is TRBV20-1, the J gene TRBJ2-1, with D hard to call. With 6 bases removed from V and 8 bases from J, the gap between germline ends came to 14 bases. CDR3 length: 12 amino acids. Germline V lookup: CDR1 DFQATT, CDR2 SNEGSKA (reference sequence). CDR3 sequence reads: CSATFGVYEQFF. The CDR3, as DNA: TGCAGTGCCACCTTTGGTGTGTATGAGCAGTTCTTC.

This clonotype was seen repeatedly, ten times or more. The rearrangement joins TRBV7-9 to TRBJ2-1; TRBD1 is a possible D gene (5 bases). Germline V gene sequence: CDR1 SEHNR, CDR2 FQNEAQ (reference sequence). The CDR3 extends over 17 amino acids. The V end lost 1 base, the J end lost 2 bases, and 15 bases lay between the germline ends. Here the CDR3 reads CASSLERRALTYNEQFF. Written as DNA, the CDR3 is TGTGCCAGCAGCTTAGAACGCAGGGCCCTCACCTACAATGAGCAGTTCTTC.

This clonotype was detected only a few times. The genes are TRBV18 and TRBJ2-3; 7 nucleotides align to TRBD2. The CDR3 has 15 residues. Trimming took 6 bases from V and 3 from J; bases not matched to a gene: 9. Germline V CDR1 and CDR2: KGHSH, LQKENI. The CDR3 loop is CASSRGGSWTDTQYF. The CDR3, as DNA: TGTGCCAGCTCGAGAGGCGGGAGTTGGACAGATACGCAGTATTTT.

Concerning this clonotype: An end of the junction differs from the germline gene, which may be a read error. The chain joins TRBV11-2 to TRBJ2-3, with a possible D match to TRBD2 (6 bases). Germline V gene data show CDR1 as SGHAT and CDR2 as FQNNGV. The CDR3 contains 14 residues. The CDR3 DNA follows: TGTGCCAGCAGCTCCTTGACTAGTACAGATGCGCAGTATTTT. Its translation: CASSSLTSTDAQYF.

This clonotype was observed a handful of times. The genes are TRBV6-5 and TRBJ1-3, with D uncertain. The CDR3 runs 11 residues. CDR1 and CDR2 (germline): MNHEY, SVGAGI. Trimming left V 9 bases short and J 9 bases short, with 12 bases between. The CDR3 spells CASTDLVTIYF. In nucleotides, the CDR3 is TGTGCCAGTACGGACCTTGTCACCATATATTTT.

This clonotype was seen only a few times. This sequence joins TRBV11-2 and TRBJ2-5, with D possibly TRBD1 on 6 matching bases. The V end lost 5 bases, the J end lost 4 bases, and 11 bases lay between the germline ends. CDR3 length: 13 residues. CDR1 and CDR2 from the germline V gene are SGHAT and FQNNGV. Here the CDR3 DNA reads TGTGCCAGCAGCCCAGGGGTGCGAGAGACCCAGTACTTC. It specifies CASSPGVRETQYF.

This clonotype was observed a handful of times. CDR3 amino acids: CASSLGTGSAREQFF. The CDR3 DNA sequence: TGCGCCAGCAGCTTAGGGACAGGGTCGGCGCGGGAGCAGTTCTTC. V usage is TRBV5-1 and J usage is TRBJ2-1; 9 bases match TRBD1. Germline lookup yields CDR1 SGHRS and CDR2 YFSETQ. The CDR3 extends over 15 amino acids. After removal of 2 bases from V and 10 bases from J, the junction contained 10 bases not matched to a gene.

The chain employs TRBV29-1 and TRBJ2-5; the D is unclear. The CDR3 sequence is 11 residues long. Germline CDR1 is SQVTM and CDR2 is ANQGSEA. With 2 bases removed from V and 5 bases from J, the gap between germline ends came to 6 bases. The CDR3 reads CSVENLETQYF. Written as DNA, the CDR3 is TGCAGCGTTGAAAATCTGGAGACCCAGTACTTC.

A few counts support this clonotype. V and J are TRBV20-1 and TRBJ2-5; D possibly matches TRBD1 or TRBD2 (5 bases each). The germline V and J ends were trimmed by 0 bases and 5 bases, with 16 bases remaining between them. Germline lookup yields CDR1 DFQATT and CDR2 SNEGSKA (reference sequence). The CDR3 spans 15 residues. In DNA form, the CDR3 reads TGCAGTGCTAGAGATCGGAAGGGACGTTGGGAGACCCAGTACTTC. Residues: CSARDRKGRWETQYF.

The chain is built from TRBV6-1 and TRBJ1-1; no clear D. Per germline, CDR1 MNHNS and CDR2 SASEGT. The V end lost 4 bases, the J end lost 3 bases, and 12 bases lay between the germline ends. This CDR3 region has 14 residues. CDR3 region: CASSVIGEYTEAFF. The CDR3 region has the DNA TGTGCCAGCAGTGTCATCGGCGAGTACACTGAAGCTTTCTTT.

J is TRBJ2-1 and V is TRBV20-1; TRBD2 aligns across 13 bases. Germline V gene lookup returns CDR1 DFQATT and CDR2 SNEGSKA (reference sequence). Trimming removed 3 bases from V and 4 bases from J; junction bases left unmatched: 3. There are 15 residues in the CDR3. CDR3 coding DNA: TGCAGTGCTAGGACTAGCGGGAGGTTTTACAATGAGCAGTTCTTC. Translating gives CSARTSGRFYNEQFF.

The rearrangement uses TRBV5-6 and TRBJ1-1; perhaps TRBD1 as D (6 bases). The length of the CDR3 is 16 residues. The germline V and J ends were trimmed by 4 bases and 1 base, with 17 bases remaining between them. Germline V gene data show CDR1 as SGHDT and CDR2 as YYEEEE. CDR3 sequence (DNA): TGTGCCAGCAGCCCCGGGACAAATGGTGGGAACACTGAAGCTTTCTTT. It is translated as CASSPGTNGGNTEAFF.

This clonotype came up many times. CDR3 DNA: TGCGCCAGCAGCTTGCTAACAGGGCACAATGAGCAGTTCTTC. Translating it yields CASSLLTGHNEQFF. This rearrangement joins TRBV5-1 to TRBJ2-1; TRBD1 might be the D (6 bases). V lost 1 base and J 5 bases, leaving 10 bases between the germline ends. Looked up from germline, CDR1 is SGHRS and CDR2 is YFSETQ. This CDR3 is 14 amino acids long.

The rearrangement links TRBV3-1 to TRBJ2-1; a possible D gene is TRBD2 (5 bases). V gave up 0 bases and J gave up 0 bases, with 6 bases separating them. The germline V gene encodes CDR1 LGHDT and CDR2 YNNKEL (reference sequence). The CDR3 extends over 15 amino acids. This CDR3 reads CASSQDGVSYNEQFF. CDR3 nucleotides: TGTGCCAGCAGCCAAGACGGGGTCTCCTACAATGAGCAGTTCTTC.

J is TRBJ2-6 and V is TRBV5-1, with 7 nucleotides matching TRBD1. V was pared by 4 bases and J by 2 bases, with 9 bases of the junction left unmatched. Germline loops: CDR1 SGHRS, CDR2 YFSETQ. The CDR3 length is 17 residues. The CDR3 loop reads CASSPTGTDAGANVLTF. The CDR3 DNA is TGCGCCAGCAGCCCGACCGGGACAGACGCTGGGGCCAACGTCCTGACTTTC.

The chain couples TRBV20-1 to TRBJ1-2; D is unclear. Trimming pared 0 bases from V and 2 bases from J, leaving 13 bases between. CDR3 size: 15 residues. The germline V gene encodes CDR1 DFQATT and CDR2 SNEGSKA (reference sequence). The CDR3 here is CSARDPTFRNYGYTF. CDR3 coding DNA: TGCAGTGCTAGAGATCCGACCTTTCGGAACTATGGCTACACCTTC.